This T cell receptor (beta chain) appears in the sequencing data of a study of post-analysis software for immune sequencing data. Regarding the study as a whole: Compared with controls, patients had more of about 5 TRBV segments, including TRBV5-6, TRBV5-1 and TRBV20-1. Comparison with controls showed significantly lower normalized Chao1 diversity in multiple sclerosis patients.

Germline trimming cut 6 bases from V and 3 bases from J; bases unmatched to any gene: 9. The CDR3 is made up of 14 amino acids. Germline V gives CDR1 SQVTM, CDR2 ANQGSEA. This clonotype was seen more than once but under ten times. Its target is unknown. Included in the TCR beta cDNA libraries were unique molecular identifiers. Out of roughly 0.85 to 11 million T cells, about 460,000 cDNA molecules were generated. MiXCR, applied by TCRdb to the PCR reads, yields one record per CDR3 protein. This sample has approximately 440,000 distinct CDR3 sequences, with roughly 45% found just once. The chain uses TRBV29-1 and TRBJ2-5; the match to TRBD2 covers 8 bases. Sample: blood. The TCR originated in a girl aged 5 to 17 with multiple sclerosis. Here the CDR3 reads CSVAGLEFKETQYF. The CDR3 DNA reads TGCAGCGTCGCGGGACTAGAGTTTAAAGAGACCCAGTACTTC.